The 7 T cell receptor beta chains presented below share a single source sample, sequenced in a study of prognosis after radiotherapy for stage I lung cancer. With two-round multiplex PCR, TCR beta CDR3 sequences were amplified from genomic DNA. Initially, in first-round PCR, primers specific to each TRBV and TRBJ gene were used. TCRdb redid the calling of the multiplex PCR reads with MiXCR, one entry per CDR3 protein. The table shows about 18,000 distinct CDR3 sequences, with 40% to 50% occurring only once. This specimen was PBMCs, taken before or after stereotactic body radiation therapy (not recorded which). Receptors originate from a donor over 45 with non-small cell lung cancer.

Turning to this clonotype: The likely explanation is a read error, given a far larger clone one base away. This chain connects TRBV6-4 to TRBJ2-7; the D gene is possibly TRBD2 (6 bases). The CDR3 has 16 amino acids. From germline, CDR1 is MRHNA and CDR2 SNTAGT. The ends were cut back, 5 bases at V and 0 bases at J, with 17 bases in the middle. CDR3 DNA sequence: TGTGCCAGCAGTCCCCATCTTAGCGGAGGCTCCTACGAGCAGTACTTC. As protein: CASSPHLSGGSYEQYF.

With regard to this clonotype: A far larger clone is only one base removed, so a read error is likely. This rearrangement joins TRBV6-2 or TRBV6-3 to TRBJ1-1; D is perhaps TRBD1 (6 bases). V dropped 6 bases and J dropped 0 bases, with 14 bases sitting between them. The CDR3 has 15 amino acids. CDR1 and CDR2 from the germline V gene are MNHEY and SVGEGT. CDR3: CASSSPTGMNTEAFF. In nucleotides, the CDR3 is TGTGCCAGCAGCTCCCCCACAGGGATGAACACTGAAGCTTTCTTT.

The chain recombines TRBV11-2 with TRBJ1-3; D is possibly TRBD1 (6 bases). The V and J ends lost 2 bases and 0 bases respectively, with 8 bases between them. Germline CDR1 is SGHAT and CDR2 is FQNNGV. This CDR3 contains 15 residues. CDR3 region: CASSLRTASGNTIYF. The CDR3 nucleotides read TGTGCCAGCAGCTTAAGGACAGCCTCTGGAAACACCATATATTTT.

The sample holds many counts of this clonotype. This chain links TRBV24-1 with TRBJ2-2; 7 positions match TRBD1. CDR3 size: 14 residues. V trimming: 5 bases; J trimming: 7 bases; junction bases outside the gene matches: 6. Germline V lookup: CDR1 KGHDR, CDR2 SFDVKD. The CDR3 protein is CATSVPGGGGELFF. CDR3 nucleotide sequence: TGTGCCACCAGTGTCCCAGGGGGTGGCGGGGAGCTGTTTTTT.

By sample fraction, this clonotype is medium-sized (0.01 to 0.1%). The V and J genes are TRBV6-1 and TRBJ1-2, with 7 bases aligning to TRBD1. The CDR3 sequence is 15 residues long. The V gene's germline CDR1 is MNHNS and CDR2 SASEGT. V gave up 4 bases and J gave up 4 bases; unmatched junction bases: 9. CDR3 residues: CASSGHGTEFYGYTF. Here the CDR3 DNA reads TGTGCCAGCAGTGGACACGGGACAGAGTTCTATGGCTACACCTTC.

By share, this clonotype counts as medium-sized (0.01 to 0.1%). The chain combines TRBV27 with TRBJ2-7; D is perhaps TRBD2 (5 bases). Germline-derived CDR1 and CDR2 are MNHEY and SMNVEV (reference sequence). The V end lost 4 bases, the J end lost 7 bases, and 14 bases lay between the germline ends. This CDR3 has 13 residues. DNA for the CDR3: TGTGCCAGCAGTTCAACCGCCGGGGTTGAGCAGTACTTC. Translation gives CASSSTAGVEQYF.

This clonotype was found once. The V and J genes are TRBV6-1 and TRBJ2-2; unclear D gene. This CDR3 region has 15 residues. Germline CDR1 reads MNHNS; CDR2 reads SASEGT. V was pared by 7 bases and J by 2 bases, with 14 bases between. CDR3 amino acids: CASIISPHNTGELFF. CDR3 nucleotides: TGTGCCAGCATTATTTCCCCACATAACACCGGGGAGCTGTTTTTT.